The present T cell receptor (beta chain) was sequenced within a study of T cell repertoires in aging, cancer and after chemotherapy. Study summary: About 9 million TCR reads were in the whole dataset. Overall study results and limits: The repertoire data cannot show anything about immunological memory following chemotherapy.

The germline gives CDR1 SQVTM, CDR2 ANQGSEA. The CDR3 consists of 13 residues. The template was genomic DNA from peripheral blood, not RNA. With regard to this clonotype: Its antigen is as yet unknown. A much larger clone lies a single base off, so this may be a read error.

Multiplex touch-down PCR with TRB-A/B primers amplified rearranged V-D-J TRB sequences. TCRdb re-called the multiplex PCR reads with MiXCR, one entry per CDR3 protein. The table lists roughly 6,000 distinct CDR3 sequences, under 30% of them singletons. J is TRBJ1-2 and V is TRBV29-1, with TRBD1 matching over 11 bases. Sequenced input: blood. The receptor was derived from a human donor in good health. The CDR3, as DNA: TGCATCGTCGCCGGGACAGGGGGGTCTAGCTACACCTTC. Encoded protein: CIVAGTGGSSYTF.